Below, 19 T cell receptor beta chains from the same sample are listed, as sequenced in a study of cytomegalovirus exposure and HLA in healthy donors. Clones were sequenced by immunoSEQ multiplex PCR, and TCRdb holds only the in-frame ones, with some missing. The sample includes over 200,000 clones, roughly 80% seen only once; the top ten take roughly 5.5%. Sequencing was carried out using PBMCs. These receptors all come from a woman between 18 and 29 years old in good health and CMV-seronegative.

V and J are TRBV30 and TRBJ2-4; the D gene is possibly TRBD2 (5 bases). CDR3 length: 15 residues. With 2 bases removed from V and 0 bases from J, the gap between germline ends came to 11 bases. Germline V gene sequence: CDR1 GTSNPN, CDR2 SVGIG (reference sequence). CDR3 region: CAWSLGAIAKNIQYF. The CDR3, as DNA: TGTGCCTGGAGTCTGGGAGCCATAGCCAAAAACATTCAGTACTTC. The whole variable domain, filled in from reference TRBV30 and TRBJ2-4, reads SQTIHQWPATLVQPVGSPLSLECTVEGTSNPNLYWYRQAAGRGLQLLFYSVGIGQISSEVPQNLSASRPQDRQFILSSKKLLLSDSGFYLCAWSLGAIAKNIQYFGAGTRLSVL.

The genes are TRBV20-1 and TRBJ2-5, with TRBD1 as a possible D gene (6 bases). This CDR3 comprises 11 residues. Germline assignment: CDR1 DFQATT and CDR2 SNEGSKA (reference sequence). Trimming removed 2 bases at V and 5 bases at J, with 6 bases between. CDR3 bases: TGCAGTGCTAGACAGGGGGAGACCCAGTACTTC. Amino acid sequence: CSARQGETQYF.

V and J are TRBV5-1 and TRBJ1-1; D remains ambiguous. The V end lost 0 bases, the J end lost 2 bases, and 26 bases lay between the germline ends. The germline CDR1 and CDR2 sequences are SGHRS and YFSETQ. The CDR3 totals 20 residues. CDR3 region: CASSLGRWSQAVSKNTEAFF. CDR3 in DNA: TGCGCCAGCAGCTTGGGCCGGTGGAGTCAGGCGGTCTCGAAAAACACTGAAGCTTTCTTT.

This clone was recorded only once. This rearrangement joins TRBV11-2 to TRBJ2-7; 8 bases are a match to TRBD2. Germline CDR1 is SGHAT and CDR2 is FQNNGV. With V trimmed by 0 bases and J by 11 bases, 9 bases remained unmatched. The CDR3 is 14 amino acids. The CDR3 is CASSLDATSGPKYF. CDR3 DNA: TGTGCCAGCAGCTTAGACGCTACTAGCGGACCAAAGTACTTC. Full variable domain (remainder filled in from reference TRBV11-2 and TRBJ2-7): EAGVAQSPRYKIIEKRQSVAFWCNPISGHATLYWYQQILGQGPKLLIQFQNNGVVDDSQLPKDRFSAERLKGVDSTLKIQPAKLEDSAVYLCASSLDATSGPKYFGPGTRLTVT.

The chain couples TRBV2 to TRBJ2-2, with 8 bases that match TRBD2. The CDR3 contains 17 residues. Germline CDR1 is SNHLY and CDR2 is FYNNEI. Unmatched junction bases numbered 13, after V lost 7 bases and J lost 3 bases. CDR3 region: CASTDNTGGLYTGELFF. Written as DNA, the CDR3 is TGTGCCAGCACCGATAATACGGGGGGGCTGTACACCGGGGAGCTGTTTTTT.

The CDR3 loop is CASRGGRETQYF. The CDR3 DNA reads TGCGCCAGCAGGGGGGGCCGGGAGACCCAGTACTTC. The chain combines TRBV5-1 with TRBJ2-5; TRBD1 or TRBD2 may be the D gene (6 bases each). V was pared by 5 bases and J by 5 bases, with 10 bases between. Germline CDR1 reads SGHRS; CDR2 reads YFSETQ. The CDR3 covers 12 residues. Full variable domain (rest looked up from reference TRBV5-1 and TRBJ2-5): KAGVTQTPRYLIKTRGQQVTLSCSPISGHRSVSWYQQTPGQGLQFLFEYFSETQRNKGNFPGRFSGRQFSNSRSEMNVSTLELGDSALYLCASRGGRETQYFGPGTRLLVL.

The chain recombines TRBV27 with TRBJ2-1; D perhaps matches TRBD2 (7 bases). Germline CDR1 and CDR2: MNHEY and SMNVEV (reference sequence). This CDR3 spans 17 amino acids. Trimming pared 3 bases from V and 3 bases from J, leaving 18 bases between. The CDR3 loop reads CASSLGGGRRIYNEQFF. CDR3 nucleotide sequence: TGTGCCAGCAGTTTGGGAGGGGGGCGCCGAATCTACAATGAGCAGTTCTTC.

The chain's CDR3 is CASSTGLAGVTDTQYF. The CDR3 DNA reads as TGTGCCAGCAGCACAGGACTAGCGGGAGTTACAGATACGCAGTATTTT. The J gene is TRBJ2-3, the V gene TRBV7-4; 13 positions agree with TRBD2. The CDR3 has 16 residues. Unmatched junction bases numbered 5, after V lost 5 bases and J lost 3 bases. CDR1 and CDR2 from the germline V gene are SGHVT and SQSDAQ. The full variable domain, rest sourced from reference TRBV7-4 and TRBJ2-3, is GAGVSQSPRYKVAKRGRDVALRCDSISGHVTLYWYRQTLGQGSEVLTYSQSDAQRDKSGRPSGRFSAERPERSVSTLKIQRTEQGDSAVYLCASSTGLAGVTDTQYFGPGTRLTVL.

As DNA, the CDR3 is TGTGCCAGCAGACCCAGAGGAGGGTTGTATGGCTACACCTTC. This translates into CASRPRGGLYGYTF. The V gene is TRBV6-1, the J gene TRBJ1-2; D gene ambiguous. Germline lookup yields CDR1 MNHNS and CDR2 SASEGT. The V gene lost 6 bases and the J gene lost 5 bases, with 16 bases spanning the gap. The CDR3 extends over 14 amino acids.

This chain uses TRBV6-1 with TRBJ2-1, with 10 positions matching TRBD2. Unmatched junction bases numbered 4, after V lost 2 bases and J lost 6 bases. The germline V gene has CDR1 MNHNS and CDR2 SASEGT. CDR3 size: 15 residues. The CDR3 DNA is TGTGCCAGCAGTGAACTAGCGGGAGTCGGCAATGAGCAGTTCTTC. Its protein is CASSELAGVGNEQFF.

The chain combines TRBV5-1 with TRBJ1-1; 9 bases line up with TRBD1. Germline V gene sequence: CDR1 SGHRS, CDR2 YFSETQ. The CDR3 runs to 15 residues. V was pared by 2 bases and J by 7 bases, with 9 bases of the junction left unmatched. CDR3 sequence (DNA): TGCGCCAGCAGCTTACAGGGGGCTAATCCACTTGAAGCTTTCTTT. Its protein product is CASSLQGANPLEAFF. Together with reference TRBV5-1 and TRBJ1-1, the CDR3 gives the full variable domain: KAGVTQTPRYLIKTRGQQVTLSCSPISGHRSVSWYQQTPGQGLQFLFEYFSETQRNKGNFPGRFSGRQFSNSRSEMNVSTLELGDSALYLCASSLQGANPLEAFFGQGTRLTVV.

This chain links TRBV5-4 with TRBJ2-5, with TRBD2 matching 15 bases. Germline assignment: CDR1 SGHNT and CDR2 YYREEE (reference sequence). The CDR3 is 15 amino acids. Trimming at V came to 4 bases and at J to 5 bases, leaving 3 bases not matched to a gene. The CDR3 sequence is CASSTGTSGRETQYF. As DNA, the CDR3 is TGTGCCAGCAGCACCGGGACTAGCGGGAGGGAGACCCAGTACTTC.

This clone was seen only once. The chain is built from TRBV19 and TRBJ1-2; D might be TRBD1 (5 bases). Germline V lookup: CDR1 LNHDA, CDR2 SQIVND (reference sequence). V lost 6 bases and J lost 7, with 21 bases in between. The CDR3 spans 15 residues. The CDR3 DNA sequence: TGTGCCAGTAGCCGCCCGCGGGGGGAGGTCGGTGGCTACACCTTC. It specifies CASSRPRGEVGGYTF.

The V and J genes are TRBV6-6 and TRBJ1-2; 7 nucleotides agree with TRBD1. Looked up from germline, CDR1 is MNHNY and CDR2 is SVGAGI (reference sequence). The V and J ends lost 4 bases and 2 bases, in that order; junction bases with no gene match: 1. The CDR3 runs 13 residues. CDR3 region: CASSSGQNYGYTF. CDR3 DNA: TGTGCCAGCAGTTCGGGACAGAACTATGGCTACACCTTC.

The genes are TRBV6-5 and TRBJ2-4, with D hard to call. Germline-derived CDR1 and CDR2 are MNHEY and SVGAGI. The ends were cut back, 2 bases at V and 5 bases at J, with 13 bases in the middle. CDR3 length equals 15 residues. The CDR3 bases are TGTGCCAGCAGTTACCGCTTGCTACACCAAAACATTCAGTACTTC. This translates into CASSYRLLHQNIQYF.

The CDR3 DNA follows: TGTGCCAGCAGTTTCGCGACCCTTGGACCCTATGGCTACACCTTC. Its protein is CASSFATLGPYGYTF. The J gene is TRBJ1-2, the V gene TRBV27; D unresolved. Germline values: CDR1 MNHEY, CDR2 SMNVEV (reference sequence). Between the trimmed V and J ends, which lost 3 bases and 4 bases, there was a span of 15 bases. The CDR3 has 15 residues.

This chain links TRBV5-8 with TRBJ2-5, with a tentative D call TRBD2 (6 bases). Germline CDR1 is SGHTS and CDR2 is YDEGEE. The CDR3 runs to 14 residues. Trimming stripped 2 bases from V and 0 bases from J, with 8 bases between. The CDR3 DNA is TGTGCCAGCAGCTTCCGGGAGAACCAAGAGACCCAGTACTTC. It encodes CASSFRENQETQYF.

CDR3 residues: CAWSFDGRGATQYF. Here the CDR3 DNA reads TGTGCCTGGAGTTTCGACGGACGCGGAGCGACCCAGTACTTC. V gene TRBV30 combines with J gene TRBJ2-5; D is unclear. The CDR3 is made up of 14 amino acids. CDR1 and CDR2 (germline): GTSNPN, SVGIG (reference sequence). Trimming took off 2 bases at V and 7 bases at J, with 17 bases between the two ends.

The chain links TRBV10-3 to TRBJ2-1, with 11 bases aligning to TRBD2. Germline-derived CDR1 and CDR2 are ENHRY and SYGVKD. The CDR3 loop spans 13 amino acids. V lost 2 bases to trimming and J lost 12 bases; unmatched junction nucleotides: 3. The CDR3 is CAISEDLAGGQFF. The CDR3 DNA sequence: TGTGCCATCAGTGAGGATCTAGCGGGAGGGCAGTTCTTC.